This T cell receptor beta chain is drawn from a study of T cell repertoires in cytomegalovirus infection. Study-wide background: The public TCR beta signatures pointed to both CMV infection and matching HLA type.

This CDR3 is built from 16 residues. In germline, CDR1 is LGHNA, CDR2 YSLEER. The J segment lost 3 bases and the V segment lost 0 bases, leaving 4 bases of the junction unmatched. There are many counts of this clonotype. Its target is unknown. Study results and caveats: In two of eight donors, the top clonotype was HLA-C-restricted CMV-specific. Frequencies of public TCR beta families were cumulated, and this identified carriers of CMV plus the relevant HLA.

From the reads, TCRdb called clonotypes with MiXCR, one entry per CDR3 protein. Of some 100,000 distinct CDR3 sequences in the sample, under 25% were seen once. This receptor was taken from a human donor in good health (CMV status not recorded). Some clones in this sample may be carry-over from other donors' samples. The chain recombines TRBV4-3 with TRBJ2-2; 7 bases are shared with TRBD2. Material: CD8+ T cells from PBMCs. The CDR3 is CASSQDQAGYTGELFF. CDR3 bases: TGCGCCAGCAGCCAAGATCAAGCGGGGTACACCGGGGAGCTGTTTTTT.